One T cell receptor beta chain is described in this entry. The antigen is unknown. Generated by immunoSEQ multiplex PCR, the TCRdb table keeps only in-frame clones and is missing some. The table has about 150,000 clones, 86% seen once. Germline CDR1 is SGHTA and CDR2 is FQGNSA. V dropped 2 bases and J dropped 4 bases, with 20 bases sitting between them. The CDR3 spans 17 residues. The data were taken from a study of cytomegalovirus exposure and HLA in healthy donors. Whole-study results and caveats: In vitro assays verified that three CMV-associated chains recognized CMV antigens specifically. According to reports, the classifier identified cytomegalovirus status with high specificity and sensitivity.

The origin of this receptor is a human donor in good health. The sample consisted of PBMCs. The chain combines TRBV7-2 with TRBJ1-2; D uncertain. Here the CDR3 reads CASSLTYLEGMTYGYTF. CDR3 nucleotides: TGTGCCAGCAGCTTAACTTATCTAGAGGGAATGACCTATGGCTACACCTTC.